A single sample is the source of the 22 T cell receptor beta chains below, sequenced in a study of response to subunit inactivated influenza vaccine. TCRdb independently ran MiXCR on the RT-PCR reads; one entry per CDR3 protein. The top ten clones hold about 9.4% of a sample with more than 700,000 distinct CDR3 sequences, 20% to 25% of them seen once. Source: PBMCs from blood, taken roughly 5 days after vaccination. The origin of the receptors is a man aged 50 or older who received an inactivated influenza vaccine.

This sequence joins TRBV12-3 or TRBV12-4 and TRBJ1-5; 9 nucleotides line up with TRBD1. The CDR3 covers 16 residues. V lost 6 bases and J lost 4; bases outside the gene matches: 10. For the CDR3, the DNA is TGTGCCAGCAGGCCCTCCGCCGGGACAGGGAATCAGCCCCAGCATTTT. Translating gives CASRPSAGTGNQPQHF.

This clonotype was recorded at least ten times. J is TRBJ1-5 and V is TRBV12-3 or TRBV12-4; 7 bases align to TRBD1. This CDR3 comprises 15 residues. V trimming: 7 bases; J trimming: 1 base; junction bases outside the gene matches: 7. The CDR3 nucleotides read TGTGCCAGCACCAGATCAGGGGGGAGCAATCAGCCCCAGCATTTT. This gives the protein CASTRSGGSNQPQHF.

This clonotype was detected a few times. V is TRBV7-9 and J is TRBJ2-1; D not certain. This CDR3 region has 12 residues. The V and J ends lost 3 bases and 6 bases respectively, with 6 bases between them. From germline, CDR1 is SEHNR and CDR2 FQNEAQ (reference sequence). The CDR3 sequence: CASSLDANEQFF. The CDR3 nucleotides read TGTGCCAGCAGCTTGGACGCCAATGAGCAGTTCTTC.

This clonotype occurred a few times. The chain couples TRBV7-2 to TRBJ1-3; D might be TRBD1 (5 bases). The CDR3 has 15 amino acids. The germline V gene has CDR1 SGHTA and CDR2 FQGNSA. V dropped 4 bases and J dropped 3 bases, with 13 bases sitting between them. The CDR3: CASSSHLGLGNTIYF. For the CDR3, the DNA is TGTGCCAGCAGCTCCCATTTGGGGCTTGGAAACACCATATATTTT.

The genes are TRBV27 and TRBJ1-5, with TRBD1 identical over 9 bases. This CDR3 contains 16 residues. J lost 4 bases, V lost 5 bases, and 9 bases had no gene match. Germline assignment: CDR1 MNHEY and CDR2 SMNVEV (reference sequence). The CDR3 sequence is CASSPRDRGINQPQHF. For the CDR3, the DNA is TGTGCCAGCAGTCCTAGAGACAGGGGGATAAATCAGCCCCAGCATTTT.

This clonotype was detected a few times. The chain employs TRBV15 and TRBJ1-5; D gene ambiguous. Germline lookup yields CDR1 LNHNV and CDR2 YYDKDF (reference sequence). Trimming stripped 3 bases from V and 2 bases from J, with 17 bases between. This CDR3 has 17 residues. The chain's CDR3 is CATSRPRGGLGNQPQHF. The CDR3 DNA reads as TGTGCCACCAGCAGGCCCCGGGGAGGGCTGGGCAATCAGCCCCAGCATTTT.

CDR3 bases: TGTGCCAGCAGCTTATCTAGCCCGCTGACCGGGGAGCTGTTTTTT. Translated, it gives CASSLSSPLTGELFF. V is TRBV7-2 and J is TRBJ2-2; D is perhaps TRBD2 (5 bases). Germline V gives CDR1 SGHTA, CDR2 FQGNSA. The ends were cut back, 2 bases at V and 5 bases at J, with 12 bases in the middle. This CDR3 spans 15 amino acids.

The rearrangement uses TRBV15 and TRBJ2-2; 12 bases are a match to TRBD1. The CDR3 runs to 16 residues. Trimming took 1 base from V and 6 from J; bases not matched to a gene: 3. Germline V lookup: CDR1 LNHNV, CDR2 YYDKDF (reference sequence). Written as DNA, the CDR3 is TGTGCCACCAGCAGAGGGGGACAGGGGGCTCCCGGGGAGCTGTTTTTT. Amino acid sequence: CATSRGGQGAPGELFF.

In its sample, this clonotype was seen a few times. V is TRBV13 and J is TRBJ1-2; 10 positions match TRBD1. Germline V gene data show CDR1 as PRHDT and CDR2 as FYEKMQ (reference sequence). This CDR3 is 14 amino acids long. V was pared by 5 bases and J by 4 bases, with 4 bases of the junction left unmatched. In nucleotides, the CDR3 is TGTGCCAGCAGCCACCGGACAGGGGGCTATGGCTACACCTTC. This translates into CASSHRTGGYGYTF. The whole variable domain, filled in from reference TRBV13 and TRBJ1-2, reads AAGVIQSPRHLIKEKRETATLKCYPIPRHDTVYWYQQGPGQDPQFLISFYEKMQSDKGSIPDRFSAQQFSDYHSELNMSSLELGDSALYFCASSHRTGGYGYTFGSGTRLTVV.

The sample holds a few counts of this clonotype. The chain combines TRBV9 with TRBJ2-3, with TRBD1 matching 10 bases. J lost 9 bases, V lost 3 bases, and 7 bases had no gene match. CDR3 length: 14 amino acids. Germline CDR1 and CDR2: SGDLS and YYNGEE. For the CDR3, the DNA is TGTGCCAGCAGCGGAGGACAGGGGGGTAGCACGCAGTATTTT. Residues: CASSGGQGGSTQYF.

The table lists this clonotype with many counts. The chain links TRBV10-3 to TRBJ2-1; 9 bases fit TRBD2. This CDR3 contains 19 residues. Germline loops: CDR1 ENHRY, CDR2 SYGVKD. The V gene end was trimmed by 6 bases and the J gene end by 0 bases; junction bases not matched to a gene: 15. CDR3 protein: CAIRLAGERHGSSYNEQFF. The CDR3 DNA reads as TGTGCCATCAGGTTAGCGGGGGAACGGCATGGGAGCTCCTACAATGAGCAGTTCTTC.

This clonotype was seen ten or more times. This chain links TRBV3-1 with TRBJ2-1; 8 nucleotides match TRBD1. With 0 bases clipped from V and 1 base from J, the junction kept 5 bases outside the gene matches. The CDR3 spans 17 residues. Per germline, CDR1 LGHDT and CDR2 YNNKEL (reference sequence). DNA of the CDR3: TGTGCCAGCAGCCAAGAGATGACAGGGGCTTCCTACAATGAGCAGTTCTTC. As protein: CASSQEMTGASYNEQFF.

This chain uses TRBV4-2 with TRBJ2-5; 7 nucleotides match TRBD1. With 6 bases clipped from V and 1 base from J, the junction kept 5 bases outside the gene matches. Germline assignment: CDR1 LGHNA and CDR2 YNFKEQ. CDR3 length equals 14 residues. The CDR3 region has the DNA TGTGCCAGCAGGCCGGGACAGACCCAAGAGACCCAGTACTTC. Translated, it gives CASRPGQTQETQYF.

This clonotype was seen more than once but under ten times. The rearrangement joins TRBV5-1 to TRBJ2-2, with D unclear. The CDR3 contains 14 residues. The ends were cut back, 3 bases at V and 0 bases at J, with 6 bases in the middle. The germline V gene encodes CDR1 SGHRS and CDR2 YFSETQ. CDR3 protein: CASSSGSNTGELFF. CDR3 nucleotide sequence: TGCGCCAGCAGCTCCGGGTCGAACACCGGGGAGCTGTTTTTT. Variable domain in full (rest from reference TRBV5-1 and TRBJ2-2): KAGVTQTPRYLIKTRGQQVTLSCSPISGHRSVSWYQQTPGQGLQFLFEYFSETQRNKGNFPGRFSGRQFSNSRSEMNVSTLELGDSALYLCASSSGSNTGELFFGEGSRLTVL.

J is TRBJ2-1 and V is TRBV2; 8 nucleotides align to TRBD2. Trimming took 6 bases from V and 5 from J; bases not matched to a gene: 15. Germline V lookup: CDR1 SNHLY, CDR2 FYNNEI. This CDR3 spans 17 amino acids. The CDR3 here is CASRGLPGLGTNNEQFF. In DNA, the CDR3 is TGTGCCAGCAGAGGCCTACCGGGACTAGGGACCAACAATGAGCAGTTCTTC.

The chain employs TRBV13 and TRBJ1-1; 8 positions agree with TRBD1. J was trimmed by 0 bases and V by 4 bases; bases with no gene match: 7. Germline CDR1 reads PRHDT; CDR2 reads FYEKMQ (reference sequence). CDR3 length: 16 residues. The CDR3 spells CASSSDREGLNTEAFF. The CDR3 nucleotides read TGTGCCAGCAGCTCGGACAGGGAGGGGCTGAACACTGAAGCTTTCTTT.

The chain couples TRBV6-1 to TRBJ2-3, with TRBD1 matching over 7 bases. The CDR3 has 15 amino acids. Germline-derived CDR1 and CDR2 are MNHNS and SASEGT. The J segment lost 1 base and the V segment lost 7 bases, leaving 8 bases of the junction unmatched. CDR3 DNA: TGTGCCAGCAAATATGGGACAGATCGCACAGATACGCAGTATTTT. Protein sequence: CASKYGTDRTDTQYF.

J is TRBJ2-2 and V is TRBV7-2; the match to TRBD1 covers 7 bases. The CDR3 sequence is 14 residues long. Germline CDR1 reads SGHTA; CDR2 reads FQGNSA. Trimming took 3 bases from V and 4 from J; bases not matched to a gene: 2. CDR3 DNA sequence: TGTGCCAGCAGCTTTGGACAGGTCACCGGGGAGCTGTTTTTT. Translation: CASSFGQVTGELFF.

The rearrangement uses TRBV20-1 and TRBJ2-1, with D unresolved. V lost 3 bases and J lost 9, with 18 bases in between. From germline, CDR1 is DFQATT and CDR2 SNEGSKA (reference sequence). This CDR3 is 14 amino acids long. CDR3 in amino acids: CSARSPVSRSEQFF. The DNA for the CDR3 is TGCAGTGCTAGGAGTCCAGTCTCTCGTAGTGAGCAGTTCTTC.

This clonotype was seen only once. The chain links TRBV28 to TRBJ1-1; the D is unclear. CDR1 is MDHEN, CDR2 SYDVKM, per germline. The V end lost 5 bases, the J end lost 0 bases, and 19 bases lay between the germline ends. The CDR3 loop spans 17 amino acids. The CDR3 bases are TGTGCCAGCAGTCTCATCGGCTGGGCAGTCATGAACACTGAAGCTTTCTTT. Residues: CASSLIGWAVMNTEAFF.

This sequence joins TRBV10-3 and TRBJ2-7, with D perhaps matching TRBD2 (6 bases). CDR1 is ENHRY, CDR2 SYGVKD, per germline. The CDR3 sequence is 15 residues long. V was trimmed by 0 bases and J by 5 bases, leaving 14 bases between them. CDR3 sequence reads: CAISESDGSNNEQYF. The CDR3 nucleotides read TGTGCCATCAGTGAGTCGGACGGGAGCAATAACGAGCAGTACTTC.

The gene calls are TRBV6-5 and TRBJ2-5; the D is unclear. This CDR3 is 15 amino acids long. Looked up from germline, CDR1 is MNHEY and CDR2 is SVGAGI. V lost 0 bases and J lost 1, with 9 bases in between. The CDR3 nucleotides are TGTGCCAGCAGTTACTCGGCCGCAGCCCAAGAGACCCAGTACTTC. Translation gives CASSYSAAAQETQYF.